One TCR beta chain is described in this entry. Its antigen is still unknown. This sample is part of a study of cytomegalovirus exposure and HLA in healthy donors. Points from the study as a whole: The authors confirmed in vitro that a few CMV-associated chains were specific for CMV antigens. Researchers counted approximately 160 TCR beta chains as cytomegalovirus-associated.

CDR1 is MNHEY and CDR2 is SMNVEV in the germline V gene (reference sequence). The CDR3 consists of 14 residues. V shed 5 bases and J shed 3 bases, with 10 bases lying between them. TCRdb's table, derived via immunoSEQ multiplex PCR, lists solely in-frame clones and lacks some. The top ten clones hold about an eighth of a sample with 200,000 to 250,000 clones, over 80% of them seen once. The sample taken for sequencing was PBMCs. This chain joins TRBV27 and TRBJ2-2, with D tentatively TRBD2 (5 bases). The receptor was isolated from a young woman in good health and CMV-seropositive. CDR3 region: CASSREGYTGELFF. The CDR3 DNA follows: TGTGCCAGCAGTCGAGAGGGATACACCGGGGAGCTGTTTTTT.